This TCR beta chain was sequenced for a study of blood T cell repertoires in COVID-19. Generated by immunoSEQ multiplex PCR, the TCRdb table keeps only in-frame clones and is missing some. The sample lists about 310,000 clones; around 90% were seen once. The cohort comprised adults aged 18 to 89 years residing in around 25 US areas. The CDR3 consists of 16 residues. The V gene end was trimmed by 0 bases and the J gene end by 6 bases; junction bases not matched to a gene: 4. Looked up from germline, CDR1 is KGHDR and CDR2 is SFDVKD. The chain joins TRBV24-1 to TRBJ2-2; the match to TRBD1 covers 9 bases. The sequencing sample was made of PBMCs or T cells enriched from blood (not recorded which). The sequence was collected from a man aged 55-75 years who had recovered from COVID-19. Here the CDR3 DNA reads TGTGCCACCAGTGATTTGGACAGGGGGGACGCCGGGGAGCTGTTTTTT. Its translation is CATSDLDRGDAGELFF.